The clone carrying this T cell receptor (beta chain) has ten or more counts. Its antigen is as yet unknown. All of the donors resided in Nashville, Tennessee, and each was a Caucasian adult. The CDR3 is 14 residues long. The V end was cut by 0 bases, the J end by 4 bases, with 7 bases between. CDR1 is SGHAT and CDR2 is FQNNGV in the germline V gene. These data come from a study of shared clonotypes between healthy human individuals. Study-wide results and limits: The authors expected sequencing depth to affect clonotype sharing among donors.

Ten immunoSEQ deep assay plates were used to sequence unsorted PBMC DNA. As handled by the study authors: For the immunoSEQ data, sequences were junction-only without quality scores, so filtering differed. TCRdb's copy holds only in-frame clones and misses some; the assay was immunoSEQ multiplex PCR. V and J calls and clone size are those listed in that table; D and trimming were worked out from the DNA. The table includes around 500,000 clones, around 73% detected once. The chain carries TRBV11-2 and TRBJ1-3; no definite D call. The sample consisted of PBMCs. The TCR was taken from a woman in her 40s in good health. Some clones in this sample may be carry-over from other donors' samples. The CDR3 nucleotides read TGTGCCAGCAGCTTAGAGGTTCTAGGAAACACCATATATTTT. Protein product: CASSLEVLGNTIYF.